This TCR beta chain comes out of a study of T-cell memory formation after mild COVID-19. Study-wide findings and caveats: Among CD4+ contracting clones, most were CM and EM, and CD8+ ones EMRA.

Trimming removed 8 bases at V and 4 bases at J, with 15 bases between. The CDR3 loop spans 13 amino acids. Germline CDR1 reads SGHVS; CDR2 reads FNYEAQ. TCRdb independently ran MiXCR on the 5' RACE reads; one entry per CDR3 protein. The table has some 410,000 distinct CDR3 sequences, more than 20% seen once. This clonotype was seen repeatedly, ten times or more. Its target is not known. The sequenced material came from PBMCs or a T cell subset sorted from them (not recorded which). The origin of this receptor is an adult woman who had mild COVID-19 (a few samples of this study predate the infection). Cell type and time point are not known. The chain joins TRBV7-6 to TRBJ2-7, with D possibly matching TRBD2 (6 bases). CDR3 in DNA: TGTGCCAGCTCGTCGGGAGCGCCGTACGAGCAGTACTTC. Translation gives CASSSGAPYEQYF.